A single sample is the source of the 20 T cell receptor beta chains below, sequenced in a study of shared clonotypes between healthy human individuals. The assay was immunoSEQ multiplex PCR, and TCRdb's table has in-frame clones only and misses some. The data show about 1 million clones, around 74% seen once. What was sequenced was memory CD4+ T cells sorted from blood. Described subset: CD45RA-negative fraction. Receptors originate from a man between 18 and 29 years old in good health.

The rearrangement joins TRBV5-1 to TRBJ2-3, with 10 nucleotides matching TRBD2. Germline CDR1 and CDR2: SGHRS and YFSETQ. Trimming at V came to 4 bases and at J to 4 bases, leaving 3 bases not matched to a gene. This CDR3 has 14 amino acids. CDR3 sequence: CASSIGTSADTQYF. The CDR3 DNA reads TGCGCCAGCAGCATAGGGACTAGCGCAGATACGCAGTATTTT.

This clone has just one count. The same CDR3 also results from other DNA sequences found in this sample. This rearrangement joins TRBV4-3 to TRBJ1-3; D unclear. The CDR3 extends over 14 amino acids. The germline gives CDR1 LGHNA, CDR2 YSLEER. V gave up 1 base and J gave up 4 bases, with 8 bases separating them. The CDR3 sequence is CASSQGTAGNTIYF. The CDR3 nucleotides read TGCGCCAGCAGCCAAGGGACTGCCGGAAACACCATATATTTT.

This clone was picked up a small number of times. The chain recombines TRBV18 with TRBJ1-6; D is undetermined. The CDR3 has 15 residues. CDR1 is KGHSH, CDR2 LQKENI, per germline. V was pared by 5 bases and J by 7 bases, with 15 bases between. The CDR3: CASSGGGSSNSPLHF. CDR3 bases: TGTGCCAGCTCAGGTGGAGGGAGTTCAAATTCACCCCTCCACTTT.

Note on this clone: This CDR3 is also generated by other DNA sequences in the sample. The V call is TRBV5-1, the J call TRBJ1-1, with D unclear. The germline V gene encodes CDR1 SGHRS and CDR2 YFSETQ. The CDR3 sequence is 14 residues long. V was trimmed by 0 bases and J by 2 bases, leaving 8 bases between them. The CDR3 sequence: CASSLAGPNTEAFF. The CDR3 nucleotides read TGCGCCAGCAGCTTGGCTGGGCCTAACACTGAAGCTTTCTTT.

This clone was picked up a small number of times. This chain uses TRBV30 with TRBJ1-1; D uncertain. Germline V gives CDR1 GTSNPN, CDR2 SVGIG (reference sequence). This CDR3 has 14 residues. V lost 2 bases and J lost 4, with 14 bases in between. The CDR3: CAWSRGGGVTEAFF. In nucleotides, the CDR3 is TGTGCCTGGAGTCGAGGAGGCGGGGTCACTGAAGCTTTCTTT.

Of note for this clone: A read error is possible here, since a much larger clone lies one base away. The chain joins TRBV5-4 to TRBJ1-4; tentative D call: TRBD1 (6 bases). This CDR3 has 14 residues. With 2 bases removed from V and 3 bases from J, the gap between germline ends came to 8 bases. The germline V gene encodes CDR1 SGHNT and CDR2 YYREEE (reference sequence). CDR3 coding DNA: TGTGCCAGCAGCTTTGGACAGTCTAATGAAAAACTGTTTTTT. This translates into CASSFGQSNEKLFF.

As to this clone: A much larger clone differs from this one at a single base, so this may be a read error. The same CDR3 is also encoded by other DNA sequences in this sample. The chain uses TRBV29-1 and TRBJ2-3, with D perhaps given as TRBD1 or TRBD2 (5 bases each). The CDR3 spans 14 residues. V was pared by 8 bases and J by 3 bases, with 18 bases between. In germline, CDR1 is SQVTM, CDR2 ANQGSEA. CDR3 nucleotide sequence: TGCAGCACTACCCGGGACCCGATGACAGATACGCAGTATTTT. Protein: CSTTRDPMTDTQYF.

V gene TRBV19 combines with J gene TRBJ1-3, with D hard to call. The CDR3 is made up of 15 amino acids. Germline CDR1 reads LNHDA; CDR2 reads SQIVND (reference sequence). The V end was cut by 7 bases, the J end by 4 bases, with 17 bases between. The CDR3 nucleotides are TGTGCCAGTACCCCGACAAGAGGGCCCGGAAACACCATATATTTT. As protein: CASTPTRGPGNTIYF.

The chain links TRBV28 to TRBJ2-7; the D is unclear. Germline V CDR1 and CDR2: MDHEN, SYDVKM. V was pared by 5 bases and J by 3 bases, with 5 bases between. The CDR3 runs to 11 residues. CDR3 bases: TGTGCCAGCAGTCCCCTCTACGAGCAGTACTTC. This translates into CASSPLYEQYF.

This clone has just a few counts. V usage is TRBV6-5 and J usage is TRBJ2-7; 10 bases fit TRBD1. The V gene's germline CDR1 is MNHEY and CDR2 SVGAGI. Trimming took 6 bases from V and 4 from J; bases not matched to a gene: 9. There are 15 residues in the CDR3. The CDR3 sequence: CASSSGQGGSYEQYF. The CDR3 DNA reads TGTGCCAGCAGCAGCGGACAGGGGGGCAGTTACGAGCAGTACTTC.

This clone was observed once. This chain connects TRBV7-9 to TRBJ2-1; D remains ambiguous. Germline assignment: CDR1 SEHNR and CDR2 FQNEAQ (reference sequence). V lost 5 bases and J 6 bases, leaving 11 bases between the germline ends. The CDR3 extends over 13 amino acids. The CDR3 reads CASSPTSVNEQFF. Written as DNA, the CDR3 is TGTGCCAGCAGCCCCACGTCGGTCAATGAGCAGTTCTTC.

Points on this clone: Relative to the germline gene, one junction end is altered; a read error may explain this. The rearrangement uses TRBV7-2 and TRBJ2-7; D gene unclear. The CDR3 contains 15 residues. Looked up from germline, CDR1 is SGHTA and CDR2 is FQGNSA. The CDR3 DNA sequence: TGCGCCAGCAGCCAACTATGGACGGATTCCTACGAGCAGTACTTC. It codes for CASSQLWTDSYEQYF.

The CDR3 nucleotides read TGTGCCAGCACCGACAGGGGTAATTCACCCCTCCACTTT. Encoded protein: CASTDRGNSPLHF. The chain is built from TRBV6-1 and TRBJ1-6; 8 nucleotides line up with TRBD1. Unmatched junction bases numbered 2, after V lost 7 bases and J lost 6 bases. The CDR3 loop spans 13 amino acids. The germline gives CDR1 MNHNS, CDR2 SASEGT.

This chain uses TRBV5-1 with TRBJ2-1; D call uncertain. Trimming removed 7 bases from V and 3 bases from J, with 14 bases in between. The CDR3 is 14 residues long. From germline, CDR1 is SGHRS and CDR2 YFSETQ. This CDR3 reads CASSQRPDYNEQFF. The CDR3 coding sequence is TGCGCCAGCTCCCAAAGGCCCGACTACAATGAGCAGTTCTTC. The full variable domain, its missing parts supplied by reference TRBV5-1 and TRBJ2-1, is KAGVTQTPRYLIKTRGQQVTLSCSPISGHRSVSWYQQTPGQGLQFLFEYFSETQRNKGNFPGRFSGRQFSNSRSEMNVSTLELGDSALYLCASSQRPDYNEQFFGPGTRLTVL.

Only one count was recorded for this clone. The V gene is TRBV2, the J gene TRBJ1-5, with 9 bases identical to TRBD1. The germline V gene has CDR1 SNHLY and CDR2 FYNNEI. The CDR3 is 15 amino acids. V was pared by 3 bases and J by 15 bases, with 15 bases of the junction left unmatched. The CDR3 coding sequence is TGTGCCAGCAGTGATTCTGGGACAGGGTTTTCCCTAGGGCATTTT. Translating gives CASSDSGTGFSLGHF.

The J gene is TRBJ2-3, the V gene TRBV7-6, with D perhaps matching TRBD1 or TRBD2 (5 bases each). Germline CDR1 is SGHVS and CDR2 is FNYEAQ. The V gene lost 6 bases and the J gene lost 8 bases, with 12 bases spanning the gap. The CDR3 has 12 amino acids. CDR3 residues: CASRSDGGTQYF. CDR3 nucleotides: TGTGCCAGCAGATCCGATGGGGGTACGCAGTATTTT.

The V and J genes are TRBV6-6 and TRBJ2-1; possible D gene TRBD2, 6 bases. Germline CDR1 is MNHNY and CDR2 is SVGAGI (reference sequence). Trimming took 5 bases from V and 10 from J, leaving 12 bases between them. The CDR3 runs to 12 residues. The DNA of the CDR3 is TGTGCCAGCAGTACCCGGACTACCGAGCAGTTCTTC. Translating it yields CASSTRTTEQFF.

V gene TRBV6-5 combines with J gene TRBJ1-1; 7 bases map to TRBD1. The V segment lost 6 bases and the J segment 7 bases; nucleotides outside the gene matches: 11. Germline CDR1 is MNHEY and CDR2 is SVGAGI. The CDR3 has 14 amino acids. Here the CDR3 reads CASSRGQINGEAFF. The CDR3 nucleotides read TGTGCCAGCAGCCGGGGACAGATAAACGGTGAAGCTTTCTTT.

In the case of this clone: A much larger clone sits a single nucleotide away, making a read error possible. The chain joins TRBV11-3 to TRBJ2-7; TRBD1 agrees at 10 bases. CDR3 length equals 14 residues. J was trimmed by 1 base and V by 5 bases; bases with no gene match: 2. CDR1 and CDR2 from the germline V gene are SGHNT and YENEEA. The CDR3 region is CASSPGQGSYEQYF. The CDR3 DNA follows: TGTGCCAGCAGCCCGGGACAGGGGTCCTACGAGCAGTACTTC.

The chain has TRBV6-1 and TRBJ1-4; D is possibly TRBD1 (6 bases). The V gene lost 6 bases and the J gene lost 7 bases, with 18 bases spanning the gap. Germline V gene sequence: CDR1 MNHNS, CDR2 SASEGT. This CDR3 region has 15 residues. As DNA, the CDR3 is TGTGCCAGCAGCGAGTCGGGGGCGGGTGGTGAAAAACTGTTTTTT. Translating it yields CASSESGAGGEKLFF.